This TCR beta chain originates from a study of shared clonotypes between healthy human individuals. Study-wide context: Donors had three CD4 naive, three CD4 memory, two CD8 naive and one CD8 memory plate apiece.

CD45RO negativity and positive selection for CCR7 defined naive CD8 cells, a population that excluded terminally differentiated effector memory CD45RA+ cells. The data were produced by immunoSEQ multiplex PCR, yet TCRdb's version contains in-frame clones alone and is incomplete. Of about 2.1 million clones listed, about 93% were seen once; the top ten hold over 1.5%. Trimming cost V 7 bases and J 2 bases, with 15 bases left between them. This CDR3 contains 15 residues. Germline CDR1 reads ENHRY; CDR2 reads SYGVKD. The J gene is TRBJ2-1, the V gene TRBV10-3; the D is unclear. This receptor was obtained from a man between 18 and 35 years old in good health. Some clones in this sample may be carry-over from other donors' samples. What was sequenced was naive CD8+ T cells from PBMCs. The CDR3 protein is CAINKAVTPYNEQFF. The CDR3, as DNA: TGTGCCATCAACAAAGCCGTAACCCCCTACAATGAGCAGTTCTTC.